The TCR beta chain described here comes from a study of CD4 and CD8 cells across lung adenocarcinoma regions. TCRdb passed the PCR reads through MiXCR, listing each CDR3 protein once. The sample includes around 15,000 distinct CDR3 sequences, around 53% of them seen just once. CDR1 and CDR2 (germline): MNHEY, SMNVEV (reference sequence). With 5 bases removed from V and 12 bases from J, the gap between germline ends came to 17 bases. CDR3 length: 13 residues. The clonotype was recovered from a female donor with lung adenocarcinoma. The CD4 and CD8 labels of this study may be unreliable. This rearrangement joins TRBV27 to TRBJ2-1; D ambiguous. Material: CD8+ T cells from the center of a lung tumor. The CDR3 reads CASSPPSRIGQFF. In DNA, the CDR3 is TGTGCCAGCAGTCCCCCCTCTAGAATCGGGCAGTTCTTC.